These 15 T cell receptor beta chains were all obtained from the same sample, sequenced in a study of cytomegalovirus exposure and HLA in healthy donors (dated by TCRdb to about 2017). Receptors were amplified or captured by the immunoSEQ multiplex PCR assay. The multiplex PCR relied on a mix of 60 forward primers for TCR Vbeta segments and 13 reverse primers for TCR Jbeta segments. What TCRdb holds here is the immuneACCESS table cut down to in-frame rearrangements. Part of the clones is not present; checked against another copy, under half of the missing clones reflect an unresolved V gene, and the others are unexplained. This sample has roughly 120,000 clones in its table, and roughly 85% of those were observed once. The ten largest clonotypes hold around 23% of the sample. The sample was PBMCs. The receptors were sampled from a man aged 25 to 45 in good health and CMV-seropositive.

This chain links TRBV14 with TRBJ1-2, with D possibly TRBD1 on 6 matching bases. The CDR3 loop spans 15 amino acids. The V gene lost 0 bases and the J gene lost 2 bases, with 10 bases spanning the gap. Germline assignment: CDR1 SGHDN and CDR2 FVKESK. The CDR3 loop reads CASSQDNRGNYGYTF. Here the CDR3 DNA reads TGTGCCAGCAGCCAAGATAATAGGGGGAACTATGGCTACACCTTC.

As for this clone: Other DNA sequences within the sample encode an identical CDR3. The rearrangement links TRBV10-3 to TRBJ1-6, with 12 bases lining up with TRBD1. The germline V gene has CDR1 ENHRY and CDR2 SYGVKD. J gave up 10 bases and V 3 bases, and 7 bases lay outside the gene matches. This CDR3 comprises 16 residues. This chain's CDR3 is CAISDRGTGGESPLHF. In DNA, the CDR3 is TGTGCCATCAGTGACCGAGGGACAGGGGGCGAATCACCCCTCCACTTT.

The rearrangement links TRBV6-5 to TRBJ2-1, with a weak D call TRBD2 (6 bases). V was clipped by 6 bases and J by 1 base, with 13 bases between them. Germline V gene sequence: CDR1 MNHEY, CDR2 SVGAGI. The CDR3 has 15 residues. CDR3 DNA sequence: TGTGCCAGCAGGCCCGGGACTCTATCCTACAATGAGCAGTTCTTC. Its translation is CASRPGTLSYNEQFF.

This sequence joins TRBV7-9 and TRBJ2-2; 7 nucleotides align to TRBD1. The CDR3 has 14 amino acids. Looked up from germline, CDR1 is SEHNR and CDR2 is FQNEAQ (reference sequence). Unmatched junction bases numbered 7, after V lost 8 bases and J lost 4 bases. For the CDR3, the DNA is TGTGCCAGCCTCCTGACAGGGACCACCGGGGAGCTGTTTTTT. Its protein is CASLLTGTTGELFF.

The CDR3, as DNA: TGCGCCAGCAGCTTAAGGCTAGTCAGCACAGATACGCAGTATTTT. It translates to CASSLRLVSTDTQYF. J is TRBJ2-3 and V is TRBV5-1; no clear D gene. Trimming removed 2 bases from V and 0 bases from J, with 10 bases in between. CDR3 length equals 15 residues. The germline CDR1 and CDR2 sequences are SGHRS and YFSETQ.

J is TRBJ2-6 and V is TRBV21-1; TRBD1 is the table's D call and was not checked against the DNA. TRBV21-1 is noted as a pseudogene. The CDR3 is made up of 16 amino acids. CDR3 loop: CASSTGTGWGANVLTF. The CDR3 DNA reads as TGTGCCAGCAGCACCGGGACAGGGTGGGGGGCCAACGTCCTGACTTTC.

The chain recombines TRBV2 with TRBJ2-5, with TRBD1 as a possible D gene (6 bases). CDR1 SNHLY and CDR2 FYNNEI come from the germline V gene. The V end lost 5 bases, the J end lost 4 bases, and 14 bases lay between the germline ends. The CDR3 is made up of 14 amino acids. CDR3 sequence reads: CASSNQGFSETQYF. CDR3 nucleotides: TGTGCCAGCAGTAATCAGGGGTTTTCAGAGACCCAGTACTTC.

The chain is built from TRBV11-2 and TRBJ2-7; the match to TRBD2 covers 7 bases. The CDR3 has 14 amino acids. CDR1 and CDR2 (germline): SGHAT, FQNNGV. V dropped 7 bases and J dropped 2; count of bases not matched to a gene: 8. Written as DNA, the CDR3 is TGTGCCAGCACCCCACTAGCGCTAACCTACGAGCAGTACGTC. Translated: CASTPLALTYEQYV.

The chain combines TRBV7-2 with TRBJ2-7, with 8 positions matching TRBD2. This CDR3 comprises 13 residues. Germline values: CDR1 SGHTA, CDR2 FQGNSA. The J segment lost 5 bases and the V segment lost 5 bases, leaving 5 bases of the junction unmatched. This CDR3 is CASSRAGADEQYV. The CDR3 coding sequence is TGTGCCAGCAGCAGAGCGGGAGCTGACGAGCAGTACGTC.

The chain employs TRBV11-2 and TRBJ2-3, with TRBD2 matching over 8 bases. This CDR3 has 16 residues. V trimming: 1 base; J trimming: 0 bases; junction bases outside the gene matches: 3. Germline CDR1 SGHAT, CDR2 FQNNGV. CDR3 nucleotide sequence: TGTGCCAGCAGCTTAGCACTAGCGGCCAGCACAGATACGCAGTATTTT. The encoded protein is CASSLALAASTDTQYF.

This chain joins TRBV6-5 and TRBJ1-5; D is unresolved. Trimming took off 5 bases at V and 3 bases at J, with 11 bases between the two ends. This CDR3 has 14 residues. Germline CDR1 reads MNHEY; CDR2 reads SVGAGI. The CDR3: CASSVSGYNQPQHF. CDR3 sequence (DNA): TGTGCCAGCAGTGTATCAGGATACAATCAGCCCCAGCATTTT.

The chain has TRBV6-1 and TRBJ2-5; perhaps TRBD1 as D (5 bases). The end of the DNA is better explained by TRBJ2-7, so the J call may be wrong. Germline V lookup: CDR1 MNHNS, CDR2 SASEGT. The CDR3 covers 15 residues. The DNA for the CDR3 is TGTGCCAGCAGTCTCACAGGTTCTTACTCCTACGAGCAGTACTTC. It specifies CASSLTGSYSYEQYF.

The chain is built from TRBV28 and TRBJ1-1; D is uncertain. The germline CDR1 and CDR2 sequences are MDHEN and SYDVKM. This CDR3 spans 14 amino acids. V lost 4 bases and J 5 bases, leaving 14 bases between the germline ends. The CDR3 bases are TGTGCCAGCAGTTCCCGCGGGGTGAGAACTGAAGCTTTCTTT. Amino acid sequence: CASSSRGVRTEAFF.

The chain employs TRBV28 and TRBJ2-1, with TRBD1 matching 7 bases. The CDR3 contains 16 residues. The germline V gene encodes CDR1 MDHEN and CDR2 SYDVKM. V was clipped by 7 bases and J by 0 bases; unmatched bases: 9. The CDR3 loop is CASTILGQSSYNEQFF. DNA for the CDR3: TGTGCCAGCACAATCTTGGGACAGAGCTCCTACAATGAGCAGTTCTTC.

This chain connects TRBV5-6 to TRBJ2-5; 9 bases fit TRBD2. The length of the CDR3 is 15 residues. V dropped 0 bases and J dropped 4; count of bases not matched to a gene: 4. Germline CDR1 is SGHDT and CDR2 is YYEEEE. The CDR3 DNA reads TGTGCCAGCAGCTTGGTACTAGCGGGTGGAGAGACCCAGTACTTC. As protein: CASSLVLAGGETQYF. Supplemented by reference TRBV5-6 and TRBJ2-5, the full variable domain reads DAGVTQSPTHLIKTRGQQVTLRCSPKSGHDTVSWYQQALGQGPQFIFQYYEEEERQRGNFPDRFSGHQFPNYSSELNVNALLLGDSALYLCASSLVLAGGETQYFGPGTRLLVL.